This entry lists 21 T cell receptor beta chains sequenced from one sample in a study of somatic mutations in cytotoxic T cells in rheumatoid arthritis. Some clones are missing from TCRdb's copy, which holds only in-frame ones; the method was immunoSEQ multiplex PCR. The sample yields tens of thousands of clones, about 82% seen once. Sequencing was done on a sample of CD8+ T cells sorted from blood. These receptors came from a woman aged 50 to 60 in good health.

This chain links TRBV28 with TRBJ1-4; TRBD1 matches at 8 bases. From germline, CDR1 is MDHEN and CDR2 SYDVKM. CDR3 size: 16 residues. V lost 5 bases and J lost 7; bases outside the gene matches: 12. The CDR3 here is CASSPPRTGKIEKLFF. The DNA of the CDR3 is TGTGCCAGCAGTCCCCCTCGGACAGGGAAGATTGAAAAACTGTTTTTT.

The chain uses TRBV6-1 and TRBJ1-2, with no clear D. This CDR3 is built from 15 residues. Per germline, CDR1 MNHNS and CDR2 SASEGT. V lost 1 base and J 1 base, leaving 10 bases between the germline ends. CDR3 nucleotides: TGTGCCAGCAGTGAAGGACGGAGGAATAACTATGGCTACACCTTC. As protein: CASSEGRRNNYGYTF.

This clone was observed a handful of times. This chain connects TRBV19 to TRBJ1-1; weak D call: TRBD1 (6 bases). Germline assignment: CDR1 LNHDA and CDR2 SQIVND (reference sequence). The CDR3 runs 16 residues. Trimming shortened V by 3 bases and J by 8 bases, and 22 bases separated the two germline ends. Here the CDR3 reads CASSIGVGRGVKEAFF. In nucleotides, the CDR3 is TGTGCCAGTAGTATTGGGGTAGGCAGGGGAGTAAAAGAAGCTTTCTTT. The full variable domain, in which reference TRBV19 and TRBJ1-1 provide the parts outside the CDR3, is DGGITQSPKYLFRKEGQNVTLSCEQNLNHDAMYWYRQDPGQGLRLIYYSQIVNDFQKGDIAEGYSVSREKKESFPLTVTSAQKNPTAFYLCASSIGVGRGVKEAFFGQGTRLTVV.

The rearrangement links TRBV7-9 to TRBJ2-3; TRBD2 matches 10 bases. CDR3 length: 15 amino acids. CDR1 is SEHNR and CDR2 is FQNEAQ in the germline V gene (reference sequence). Trimming cost V 6 bases and J 3 bases; bases outside gene matches: 6. This chain's CDR3 is CASRPLAGETDTQYF. Here the CDR3 DNA reads TGTGCCAGCAGGCCCCTAGCGGGGGAAACAGATACGCAGTATTTT.

The chain carries TRBV4-3 and TRBJ1-4, with a possible D match to TRBD1 (5 bases). The length of the CDR3 is 16 residues. Germline V CDR1 and CDR2: LGHNA, YSLEER. The V gene lost 1 base and the J gene lost 5 bases, with 14 bases spanning the gap. CDR3 bases: TGCGCCAGCAGCCAAGGCCAGGGCCGGGGGAATGAAAAACTGTTTTTT. It codes for CASSQGQGRGNEKLFF.

This chain joins TRBV6-5 and TRBJ1-1; the D gene is possibly TRBD1 (6 bases). The CDR3 is made up of 13 amino acids. Trimming cost V 0 bases and J 5 bases, with 7 bases left between them. Germline values: CDR1 MNHEY, CDR2 SVGAGI. In nucleotides, the CDR3 is TGTGCCAGCAGTTACTCGAGGGGGACTGAAGCTTTCTTT. Its translation is CASSYSRGTEAFF.

V is TRBV19 and J is TRBJ1-2; perhaps TRBD1 as D (6 bases). CDR1 and CDR2 (germline): LNHDA, SQIVND (reference sequence). V was pared by 3 bases and J by 3 bases, with 11 bases between. The CDR3 is made up of 14 amino acids. The CDR3 DNA follows: TGTGCCAGTAGTATGGGGGCGACAGACTATGGCTACACCTTC. It yields the protein CASSMGATDYGYTF.

J is TRBJ2-7 and V is TRBV28, with 7 bases matching TRBD1. The V and J ends lost 5 bases and 2 bases, in that order; junction bases with no gene match: 9. This CDR3 contains 15 residues. Germline V CDR1 and CDR2: MDHEN, SYDVKM. The CDR3 loop is CASSRLRQGTYEQYF. The CDR3 coding sequence is TGTGCCAGCAGTCGACTCCGACAGGGAACCTACGAGCAGTACTTC.

The chain links TRBV4-1 to TRBJ1-5, with a possible D match to TRBD1 (5 bases). CDR3 size: 17 residues. V gave up 3 bases and J gave up 0 bases, with 15 bases separating them. Germline V CDR1 and CDR2: MGHRA, YSYEKL. The chain's CDR3 is CASSQDDRYTSNQPQHF. CDR3 bases: TGCGCCAGCAGCCAGGACGACAGATACACTAGCAATCAGCCCCAGCATTTT.

The count of this clone is one. This chain connects TRBV25-1 to TRBJ1-2; the D gene is possibly TRBD1 (5 bases). CDR1 is MGHDK and CDR2 is SYGVNS in the germline V gene. Trimming pared 7 bases from V and 6 bases from J, leaving 12 bases between. CDR3 length: 12 residues. In DNA, the CDR3 is TGTGCCAGCACCACAGGTTTAGATGGCTACACCTTC. It translates to CASTTGLDGYTF.

V and J are TRBV13 and TRBJ2-2; D gene ambiguous. CDR3 size: 13 residues. Germline V gives CDR1 PRHDT, CDR2 FYEKMQ (reference sequence). Trimming cost V 4 bases and J 7 bases, with 10 bases left between them. The CDR3: CASSSNIYGELFF. The CDR3, as DNA: TGTGCCAGCAGCTCCAACATTTACGGGGAGCTGTTTTTT.

V is TRBV11-2 and J is TRBJ2-1, with 8 nucleotides matching TRBD2. The CDR3 extends over 14 amino acids. Germline assignment: CDR1 SGHAT and CDR2 FQNNGV. J lost 9 bases, V lost 2 bases, and 6 bases had no gene match. The CDR3 DNA is TGTGCCAGCAGCTTAATCGAGCGGGGGCTTGAGCAGTTCTTC. Translated, it gives CASSLIERGLEQFF.

The rearrangement links TRBV4-2 to TRBJ2-6; TRBD1 matches at 10 bases. The CDR3 contains 19 residues. Per the germline V gene, CDR1 is LGHNA and CDR2 is YNFKEQ. Trimming took 2 bases from V and 0 from J; bases not matched to a gene: 7. For the CDR3, the DNA is TGTGCCAGCAGCCAACCCGGACAGGGGGTTAACTCTGGGGCCAACGTCCTGACTTTC. This encodes CASSQPGQGVNSGANVLTF.

The chain employs TRBV4-1 and TRBJ1-5; no clear D gene. Deletions cut 3 bases from V and 4 bases from J, with 13 bases between. Germline lookup yields CDR1 MGHRA and CDR2 YSYEKL. The CDR3 totals 15 residues. This chain's CDR3 is CASSQDSDSNQPQHF. CDR3 bases: TGCGCCAGCAGCCAGGACTCGGATTCGAATCAGCCCCAGCATTTT.

The V gene is TRBV4-1, the J gene TRBJ2-2, with a possible D match to TRBD2 (5 bases). CDR1 and CDR2 from the germline V gene are MGHRA and YSYEKL. CDR3 length: 12 residues. The V and J ends lost 4 bases and 6 bases respectively, with 6 bases between them. This CDR3 reads CASSRESGELFF. CDR3 DNA: TGCGCCAGCAGCCGGGAGTCCGGGGAGCTGTTTTTT.

This rearrangement joins TRBV4-3 to TRBJ2-1; 8 positions agree with TRBD2. CDR3 length: 17 amino acids. V lost 3 bases to trimming and J lost 3 bases; unmatched junction nucleotides: 10. Looked up from germline, CDR1 is LGHNA and CDR2 is YSLEER. This chain's CDR3 is CASSQEISGANYNEQFF. CDR3 nucleotide sequence: TGCGCCAGCAGCCAGGAAATTAGCGGGGCAAACTACAATGAGCAGTTCTTC.

This chain uses TRBV28 with TRBJ2-4, with D possibly TRBD1 on 6 matching bases. Germline lookup yields CDR1 MDHEN and CDR2 SYDVKM. V was clipped by 3 bases and J by 0 bases, with 15 bases between them. This CDR3 spans 17 amino acids. The CDR3: CASSFRQGSLAKNIQYF. The CDR3 DNA sequence: TGTGCCAGCAGTTTTAGGCAGGGGTCTTTAGCCAAAAACATTCAGTACTTC.

The J gene is TRBJ2-5, the V gene TRBV4-2; D gene unclear. CDR1 is LGHNA, CDR2 YNFKEQ, per germline. The CDR3 is 13 residues long. V dropped 0 bases and J dropped 5 bases, with 7 bases sitting between them. The CDR3 region has the DNA TGTGCCAGCAGCCAAGATTGGACGGAGACCCAGTACTTC. Amino acid sequence: CASSQDWTETQYF.

The table lists this clone with a count of one. The chain couples TRBV9 to TRBJ2-2; TRBD1 aligns across 9 bases. The germline V gene has CDR1 SGDLS and CDR2 YYNGEE. The CDR3 covers 15 residues. Trimming at V came to 4 bases and at J to 6 bases, leaving 7 bases not matched to a gene. CDR3 region: CASSTSQGAAGELFF. The CDR3 nucleotides are TGTGCCAGCAGCACGTCACAGGGGGCCGCCGGGGAGCTGTTTTTT.

The V call is TRBV4-3, the J call TRBJ2-4; possibly TRBD1 for D (7 bases). Trimming cost V 1 base and J 1 base, with 11 bases left between them. The CDR3 runs 16 residues. CDR1 and CDR2 (germline): LGHNA, YSLEER. In nucleotides, the CDR3 is TGCGCCAGCAGCCAAGTAGCAGGGGGGGCCAAAAACATTCAGTACTTC. Amino acid sequence: CASSQVAGGAKNIQYF.

V is TRBV15 and J is TRBJ2-7; 9 bases are a match to TRBD1. The CDR3 runs to 15 residues. Germline CDR1 reads LNHNV; CDR2 reads YYDKDF (reference sequence). Trimming cost V 3 bases and J 1 base; bases outside gene matches: 4. The CDR3 loop is CATSRGGTGSYEQYF. The CDR3 DNA is TGTGCCACCAGCAGGGGGGGGACAGGGTCCTACGAGCAGTACTTC.